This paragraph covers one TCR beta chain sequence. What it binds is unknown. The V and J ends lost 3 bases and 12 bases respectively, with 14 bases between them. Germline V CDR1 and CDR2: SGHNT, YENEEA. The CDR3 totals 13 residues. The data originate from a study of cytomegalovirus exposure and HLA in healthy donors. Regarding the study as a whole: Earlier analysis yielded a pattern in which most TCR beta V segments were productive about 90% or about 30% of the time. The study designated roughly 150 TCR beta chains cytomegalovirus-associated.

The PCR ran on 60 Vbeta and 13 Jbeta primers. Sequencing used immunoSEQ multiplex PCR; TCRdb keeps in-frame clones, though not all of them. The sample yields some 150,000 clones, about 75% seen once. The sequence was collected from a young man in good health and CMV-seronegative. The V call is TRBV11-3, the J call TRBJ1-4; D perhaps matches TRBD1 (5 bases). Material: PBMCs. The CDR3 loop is CASSLDTEEELFF. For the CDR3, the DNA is TGTGCCAGCAGCTTGGACACAGAGGAAGAACTGTTTTTT.